A single sample gave rise to the 2 T cell receptor beta chains below, sequenced in a study of T cell responses to AZD1222 COVID-19 vaccine. Clones were read by immunoSEQ multiplex PCR, and TCRdb kept only the in-frame ones, dropping some. The table shows 150,000 or so clones, with around 90% occurring only once. This material consisted of peripheral blood, taken on day 0 of AZD1222 vaccination. Every receptor here comes from an adult in good health.

The chain recombines TRBV27 with TRBJ1-5, with 8 bases that match TRBD1. CDR3 size: 15 residues. J gave up 0 bases and V 5 bases, and 3 bases lay outside the gene matches. Germline CDR1 is MNHEY and CDR2 is SMNVEV (reference sequence). The CDR3 DNA reads as TGTGCCAGCAGTAGGGACAGGTATAGCAATCAGCCCCAGCATTTT. It specifies CASSRDRYSNQPQHF.

The chain combines TRBV3-1 (or the pseudogene TRBV3-2) with TRBJ1-2; tentatively, D is TRBD1 (6 bases). V lost 3 bases and J 4 bases, leaving 9 bases between the germline ends. Germline-derived CDR1 and CDR2 are LGHDT and YNNKEL (reference sequence). The CDR3 is 13 residues long. CDR3 sequence: CASSQGASYGYTF. The CDR3 region has the DNA TGTGCCAGCAGCCAGGGGGCTAGCTATGGCTACACCTTC.